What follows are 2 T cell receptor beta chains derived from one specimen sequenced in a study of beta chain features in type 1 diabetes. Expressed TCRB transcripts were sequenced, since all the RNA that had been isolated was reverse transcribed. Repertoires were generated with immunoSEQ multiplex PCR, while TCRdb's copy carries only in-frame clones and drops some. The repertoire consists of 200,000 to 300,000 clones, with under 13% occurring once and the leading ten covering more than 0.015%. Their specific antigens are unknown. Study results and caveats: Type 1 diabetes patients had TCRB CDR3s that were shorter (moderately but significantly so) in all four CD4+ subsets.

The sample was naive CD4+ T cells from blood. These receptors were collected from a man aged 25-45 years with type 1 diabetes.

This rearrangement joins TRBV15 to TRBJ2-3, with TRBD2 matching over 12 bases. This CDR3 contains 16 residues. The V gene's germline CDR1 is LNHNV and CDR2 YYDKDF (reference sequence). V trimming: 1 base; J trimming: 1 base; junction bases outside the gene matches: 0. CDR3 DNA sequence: TGTGCCACCAGCAGAGGGACTAGCGGGGGCACAGATACGCAGTATTTT. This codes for CATSRGTSGGTDTQYF.

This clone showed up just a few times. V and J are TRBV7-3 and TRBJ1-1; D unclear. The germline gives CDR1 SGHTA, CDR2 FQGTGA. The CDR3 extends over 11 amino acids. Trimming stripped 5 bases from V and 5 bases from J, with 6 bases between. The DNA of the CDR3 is TGTGCCAGCAGCGCAGGAACTGAAGCTTTCTTT. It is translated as CASSAGTEAFF. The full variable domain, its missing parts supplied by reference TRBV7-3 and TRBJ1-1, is GAGVSQTPSNKVTEKGKYVELRCDPISGHTALYWYRQSLGQGPEFLIYFQGTGAADDSGLPNDRFFAVRPEGSVSTLKIQRTERGDSAVYLCASSAGTEAFFGQGTRLTVV.